This T cell receptor (beta chain) was identified in a study of blood T cell repertoires in COVID-19. Looking at the study overall: T cells, B-cell-depleted T cells, or PBMCs supplied cDNA or gDNA.

The CDR3 runs to 13 residues. The germline CDR1 and CDR2 sequences are KGHDR and SFDVKD. The ends were cut back, 6 bases at V and 1 base at J, with 8 bases in the middle. Assay: immunoSEQ multiplex PCR; the TCRdb copy retains only in-frame clones and omits some. The top ten hold roughly 2.7% of the sample, which has about 260,000 clones, 91% seen once. The sequence came from a young adult with COVID-19, enrolled during active disease. This sequence joins TRBV24-1 and TRBJ1-1; D is unresolved. The sequenced material came from peripheral blood. The CDR3, as DNA: TGTGCCACCAGTCGTGAGGGGAACACTGAAGCTTTCTTT. Amino acid sequence: CATSREGNTEAFF.